A selection of T cell receptor beta chains follows, all from one sample in a study of control samples from healthy donors and cancer patients. Measured with immunoSEQ multiplex PCR; TCRdb has only the in-frame clones, and not every one. This sample has about 98,000 clones, with almost 85% found just once. The sequencing sample was made of blood. The origin of the receptors is a man in his sixties in good health. Both conserved end residues are trimmed from each CDR3.

CDR3: ASSPPGTLTNAQF
J: TRBJ2-1
V: TRBV6-5

CDR3: SASKRGGQADTQY
J: TRBJ2-3
V: TRBV20-1

CDR3: SAGATQY
J: TRBJ2-5
V: TRBV20-1

CDR3: ASSLRELGSSHYGYT
J: TRBJ1-2
V: TRBV5-4

CDR3: ASSLYRDKRETQY
J: TRBJ2-5
V: TRBV13

CDR3: ASSELPGRGELF
J: TRBJ2-2
V: TRBV2

CDR3: ASSLRTGRGNTEAF
J: TRBJ1-1
V: TRBV2

CDR3: ASSYSNLLRTEAF
J: TRBJ1-1
V: TRBV6-6

CDR3: ASRIAGGTDTQY
J: TRBJ2-3
V: TRBV28

CDR3: AWAGTSGPTDTQY
J: TRBJ2-3
V: TRBV30

CDR3: ASSPTGREQGD
J: TRBJ2-5
V: TRBV5-6

CDR3: ASTGGAGVYNEQF
J: TRBJ2-1
V: TRBV28

CDR3: SVGGVSRLNEQF
J: TRBJ2-1
V: TRBV29-1

CDR3: ASSLLRTDTQY
J: TRBJ2-3
V: TRBV9

CDR3: ASSLDGSTALH
J: TRBJ1-6
V: TRBV5-6

CDR3: ASSNGRTDTQY
J: TRBJ2-3
V: TRBV6-5

CDR3: AISGTSGRADTQY
J: TRBJ2-3
V: TRBV10-3

CDR3: ASSQDPGGGDTQY
J: TRBJ2-3
V: TRBV4-1

CDR3: ATLHEQNTEAF
J: TRBJ1-1
V: TRBV28

CDR3: ASSFRDRDFYNSPLH
J: TRBJ1-6
V: TRBV5-1

CDR3: ASSEARLRQPQH
J: TRBJ1-5
V: TRBV2

CDR3: ASSQEWRTAQSTDTQY
J: TRBJ2-3
V: TRBV3-1/TRBV3-2

CDR3: ASTPVGANTGELF
J: TRBJ2-2
V: TRBV19

CDR3: SASGGLNEKLF
J: TRBJ1-4
V: TRBV20-1

CDR3: ASSPGRGAAVEQY
J: TRBJ2-7
V: TRBV5-6

CDR3: ASSYKRGGYEQY
J: TRBJ2-7
V: TRBV6-5

CDR3: ASSTTVSGANVLT
J: TRBJ2-6
V: TRBV5-1

CDR3: ASKVTLNEKLF
J: TRBJ1-4
V: TRBV2

CDR3: ASSQELAFNEQY
J: TRBJ2-7
V: TRBV3-1/TRBV3-2

CDR3: ASSLTGGYSGANVLT
J: TRBJ2-6
V: TRBV5-1

CDR3: ASGWDRGTEAF
J: TRBJ1-1
V: TRBV12-5

CDR3: AISQGTYEQY
J: TRBJ2-7
V: TRBV28

CDR3: ASSSKIHQPQH
J: TRBJ1-5
V: TRBV21-1

CDR3: ASSQTSGSIAGELF
J: TRBJ2-2
V: TRBV7-2

CDR3: ARSLAGNPSYEQY
J: TRBJ2-7
V: TRBV5-3

CDR3: ASSLGTLDSNQPQH
J: TRBJ1-5
V: TRBV5-5

CDR3: ASSLESSYEQY
J: TRBJ2-7
V: TRBV11-2

CDR3: ASSLDDREVGSPLH
J: TRBJ1-6
V: TRBV5-1

CDR3: ASSPRRESLSYEQY
J: TRBJ2-7
V: TRBV18

CDR3: ASSPEASGVRLV
J: TRBJ2-7
V: TRBV18

CDR3: ASSFAPHGEQY
J: TRBJ2-7
V: TRBV12-3/TRBV12-4

CDR3: AIREGGRETGELF
J: TRBJ2-2
V: TRBV10-2

CDR3: ASSQTGTVDNYGYT
J: TRBJ1-2
V: TRBV4-1

CDR3: ASSQDTGAPNTEAF
J: TRBJ1-1
V: TRBV4-1

CDR3: ASSPPRQSYEQY
J: TRBJ2-7
V: TRBV18

CDR3: SVEEAGITQY
J: TRBJ2-5
V: TRBV29-1

CDR3: ASSIAGRNTGELF
J: TRBJ2-2
V: TRBV19

CDR3: ASTRPGQNSPLH
J: TRBJ1-6
V: TRBV5-1

CDR3: ASSPVLGALTGELF
J: TRBJ2-2
V: TRBV9

CDR3: ASSLRPGLPTDTQY
J: TRBJ2-3
V: TRBV5-1

CDR3: ASSSNRGQPQH
J: TRBJ1-5
V: TRBV19

CDR3: ATSSPRGAADTQY
J: TRBJ2-3
V: TRBV15

CDR3: ASSLSRGNEQF
J: TRBJ2-1
V: TRBV12-3/TRBV12-4

CDR3: ACVHGRTGYGYT
J: TRBJ1-2
V: TRBV30